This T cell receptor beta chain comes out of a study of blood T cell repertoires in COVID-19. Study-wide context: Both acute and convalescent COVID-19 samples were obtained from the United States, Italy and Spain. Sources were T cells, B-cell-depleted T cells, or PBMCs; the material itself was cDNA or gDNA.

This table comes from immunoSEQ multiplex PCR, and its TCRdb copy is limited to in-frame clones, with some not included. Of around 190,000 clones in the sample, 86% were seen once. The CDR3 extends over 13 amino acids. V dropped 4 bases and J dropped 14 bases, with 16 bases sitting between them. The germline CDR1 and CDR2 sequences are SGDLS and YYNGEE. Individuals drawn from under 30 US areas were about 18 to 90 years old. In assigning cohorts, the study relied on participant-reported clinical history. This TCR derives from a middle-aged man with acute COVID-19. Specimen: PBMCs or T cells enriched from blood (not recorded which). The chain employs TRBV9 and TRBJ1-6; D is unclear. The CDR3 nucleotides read TGTGCCAGCAGCCCCGGGGTTCCCTCGGCCCTCCACTTT. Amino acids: CASSPGVPSALHF.